This TCR beta chain was profiled in a study of T-cell reconstitution after alpha-beta-depleted transplantation in children (dated by TCRdb to about 2016). At the level of the whole study: Using TCR repertoire profiling, the study quantitatively followed how T-cell immune reconstitution unfolded in children after TCRalphabeta/CD19-depleted allogeneic hematopoietic cell transplantation.

Broad study findings and their caveats: In some patients, high TCRbeta diversity at day 60 was attributed to recipient T cells and intrathymic progenitors that had survived conditioning. The apparently early alphabetaT-cell count recovery about two months after transplant was reportedly dependent on only several hundred rapidly expanded clones derived from non-depleted graft cells. The frequencies of hyperexpanded clones fell over the following months, and after one year, T-cell counts and TCRbeta diversity were mostly attributed to newly produced T cells.

Libraries were built with PCR. Data came from an Illumina HiSeq 2500. TCR libraries were prepared with molecular barcoding, using unique molecular identifiers to normalize TCRbeta repertoire quantification. TCRdb cleaned the public reads at Q25 with fastp, built clones with MiXCR and kept in-frame beta chains. Every entry covers one CDR3 protein and lists the most common genes and DNA from its rows. Recorded for this sample are 670,000 or so distinct CDR3 sequences; 10% to 15% of them occurred a single time. The ten largest account for around 0.8% of the sample. In the paper's terms, the treatment or condition label means: allogeneic hematopoietic cell transplantation with graft depleted of TCRalphabeta T cells and CD19 B cells. The transplant recipients were children given TCRalphabeta/CD19-depleted allogeneic hematopoietic cell grafts. From the cysteine up to the phenylalanine, the CDR3 has a length of 15 residues. CDR3 DNA only is kept here, 45 bases in frame from base 1. CDR1 and CDR2 are read off the germline V gene as MGHRA and YSYEKL.

Many counts were recorded for this clonotype. Its target antigen remains unknown. An end of the junction differs from the germline gene, which may be a read error. The material sequenced was PBMCs, taken before TCRalphabeta/CD19-depleted stem cell transplant. This TCR came from a girl aged 2 to 9 with congenital amegakaryocytic thrombocytopenia, due to receive a stem cell transplant. The chain was built from TRBV4-1 and TRBJ2-7; TRBD2 agrees with 11 junctional bases. The CDR3 protein sequence reads: CASSLTLAGGYEQYF. Here is the DNA: TGTGCCAGCAGTTTAACGCTAGCGGGAGGCTACGAGCAGTACTTC.